This T cell receptor beta chain derives from a study of blood T cell repertoires in COVID-19. Study context: Both acute and convalescent COVID-19 samples were obtained from the United States, Italy and Spain. PBMCs, B-cell-depleted T cells, or T cells were the source of the cDNA or gDNA that made up the material.

In the authors' methods: Scientists estimated how many nucleated cells there were by amplifying reference gene primers. Only in-frame clones appear in the TCRdb table, and some are missing; sequencing was by immunoSEQ multiplex PCR. The V and J calls and clone size come from that table; D and trimming were worked out from the DNA. The data hold 400,000 to 550,000 clones, with about 89% observed a single time. With V trimmed by 3 bases and J by 9 bases, 12 bases remained unmatched. CDR3 size: 17 residues. CDR1 and CDR2 from the germline V gene are LNHDA and SQIVND (reference sequence). The chain joins TRBV19 to TRBJ1-6; TRBD1 aligns across 9 bases. The sequence was obtained from a woman aged 25 to 39 with acute or convalescent COVID-19. Specimen: peripheral blood. The CDR3 coding sequence is TGTGCCAGTAGTATGTGGGGACAGGGCCTTCCAATTTCACCCCTCCACTTT. Encoded protein: CASSMWGQGLPISPLHF.